This is a list of T cell receptor beta chains from one sample in a study of blood T cell repertoires in COVID-19. Only in-frame clones appear in the TCRdb table, and some are missing; sequencing was by immunoSEQ multiplex PCR. This table holds over 150,000 clones, around four fifths found once. Input material: peripheral blood. Receptors were obtained from a woman in her 70s who had recovered from COVID-19. Both conserved end residues are trimmed from each CDR3. Fields, in order: V gene, J gene, D gene, CDR3 protein. The D gene is left open where the match is weak.

TRBV9,TRBJ2-1,-,ASTRGRDEQF
TRBV15,TRBJ2-7,TRBD2,ATSRAAGAGGDYEQY
TRBV3-1/TRBV3-2,TRBJ2-7,-,ASSHRELPYEQY
TRBV29-1,TRBJ1-2,-,SVGQVLGGYT
TRBV3-1/TRBV3-2,TRBJ2-5,-,ASSQMGTSQETQY
TRBV27,TRBJ2-1,TRBD2,ASSLSWGGDEQF
TRBV2,TRBJ2-1,-,ASTLGGGDEQF
TRBV3-1/TRBV3-2,TRBJ1-1,TRBD1,ASSFSRWAGGRDTEAF
TRBV11-2,TRBJ1-2,-,ASSPRSGDPNYGYT
TRBV7-2,TRBJ1-3,-,ASSTGASGSGNTIY
TRBV18,TRBJ1-2,TRBD1,ASSSTGADYGYT
TRBV18,TRBJ2-5,-,ASSILRGAGETQY
TRBV6-5,TRBJ1-3,-,ASSPGTASGNTIY
TRBV28,TRBJ1-4,-,ASRTAGATNEKLF
TRBV29-1,TRBJ2-3,TRBD2,SVDTSGSGGTQY
TRBV7-3,TRBJ2-7,-,ASSLTGAALEQY
TRBV3-1/TRBV3-2,TRBJ2-5,-,ASSLGLSPGTQY
TRBV25-1,TRBJ2-2,TRBD1,ASKGAGRTGELF
TRBV7-2,TRBJ1-4,-,ASSRRTDNEKLF
TRBV11-2,TRBJ2-3,TRBD1,ASSNNRGGGTDTQY
TRBV29-1,TRBJ1-2,TRBD1,SVEGQGGGYT
TRBV4-2,TRBJ1-1,-,ASTHTGSLAEAF
TRBV3-1/TRBV3-2,TRBJ2-3,-,ASSQGLAGLDTQY
TRBV10-3,TRBJ2-3,TRBD2,AISEIAGVGDTQY
TRBV19,TRBJ2-5,TRBD2,ASGLAEETQY
TRBV5-1,TRBJ2-1,TRBD1,ASSLGAGGWDEQF
TRBV5-6,TRBJ2-3,-,ASSRRVTQY
TRBV27,TRBJ2-1,TRBD2,ASRSGGRVEQF
TRBV5-4,TRBJ2-7,TRBD1,ASSPGWDRVHEQY
TRBV10-3,TRBJ2-5,-,AISEGLGAETQY
TRBV7-2,TRBJ2-3,TRBD2,ASSYGGAGGPADTQY
TRBV24-1,TRBJ1-1,-,ATSDLEGAAF
TRBV6-6,TRBJ2-2,TRBD2,ASRPGLAGFRRTGELF
TRBV7-9,TRBJ1-1,-,ASSSNTNTEAF
TRBV10-3,TRBJ2-1,-,AISESGPWGGEQF
TRBV5-1,TRBJ2-3,-,ASSPGGTDTDTQY
TRBV6-5,TRBJ1-2,-,ASTDYTGSYGYT
TRBV29-1,TRBJ2-1,TRBD2,SGSGLAGNNEQF
TRBV7-9,TRBJ2-7,TRBD1,ASSLGWTGGYEQY
TRBV27,TRBJ1-1,-,ASQAGGGTNTEAF